These 16 T cell receptor beta chains share one sample of origin, sequenced in a study of Ad26.COV2.S vaccination and SARS-CoV-2 variants. The method was immunoSEQ multiplex PCR; TCRdb's version includes in-frame clones alone and lacks a portion of them. The repertoire has more than 300,000 clones, approximately 86% of them found once; the top ten carry about 10%. Treatment here: some 20 received Ad26.COV2.S at low or high dose, single or two shots; about five received placebo; per-sample allocation not given. The samples date from day 63 after the first vaccine or placebo injection. The sample in question was peripheral blood, obtained in a trial of Ad26.COV2.S vaccine versus placebo. These receptors originate from a person aged 18-65 years who received the Ad26.COV2.S COVID-19 vaccine or a placebo.

The chain's CDR3 is CAWRLRDRHYEQYF. The CDR3 region has the DNA TGTGCCTGGAGACTCCGGGACAGACACTACGAGCAGTACTTC. This sequence joins TRBV30 and TRBJ2-7, with 7 bases fitting TRBD1. CDR3 length: 14 residues. V gave up 3 bases and J gave up 3 bases; unmatched junction bases: 8. Germline V gives CDR1 GTSNPN, CDR2 SVGIG (reference sequence).

The chain links TRBV4-3 to TRBJ1-6, with D possibly TRBD1 on 5 matching bases. The CDR3 sequence is 17 residues long. Trimming took 0 bases from V and 5 from J, leaving 14 bases between them. Germline CDR1 LGHNA, CDR2 YSLEER. The CDR3 region is CASSQDSGGMNNSPLHF. The CDR3 DNA sequence: TGCGCCAGCAGCCAAGACTCGGGGGGGATGAATAATTCACCCCTCCACTTT.

In its sample, this clone was seen once. The chain uses TRBV2 and TRBJ2-7, with D perhaps being TRBD1 or TRBD2 (5 bases each). The CDR3 is 14 residues long. V was shortened by 8 bases and J by 3 bases, with 17 bases between the two germline ends. The germline gives CDR1 SNHLY, CDR2 FYNNEI. CDR3 residues: CASQGRGPIYEQYF. CDR3 bases: TGTGCCAGCCAGGGACGGGGCCCTATCTACGAGCAGTACTTC.

This clone was seen once. The chain recombines TRBV28 with TRBJ2-7; TRBD1 matches at 11 bases. The CDR3 length is 20 residues. Germline trimming cut 5 bases from V and 3 bases from J; bases unmatched to any gene: 21. Germline-derived CDR1 and CDR2 are MDHEN and SYDVKM. CDR3 bases: TGTGCCAGCAGTCCTCCCCAATGGACAGGGGGCAAACGGTCCCTCTACGAGCAGTACTTC. The encoded protein is CASSPPQWTGGKRSLYEQYF.

The J gene is TRBJ1-2, the V gene TRBV6-5; maybe TRBD1 (6 bases). Germline V gene lookup returns CDR1 MNHEY and CDR2 SVGAGI. The CDR3 consists of 12 residues. V gave up 9 bases and J gave up 3 bases, with 11 bases separating them. The CDR3: CASRTAHYGYTF. The CDR3 DNA is TGTGCCAGTCGGACAGCCCACTATGGCTACACCTTC.

The V gene is TRBV6-2 or TRBV6-3, the J gene TRBJ2-6; no definite D call. The CDR3 spans 19 residues. The germline CDR1 and CDR2 sequences are MNHEY and SVGEGT. Trimming took off 3 bases at V and 2 bases at J, with 20 bases between the two ends. The DNA for the CDR3 is TGTGCCAGCAGTTATTATCCGTGGGCAATGAACGCTGGGGCCAACGTCCTGACTTTC. Its translation is CASSYYPWAMNAGANVLTF.

This CDR3 is CASSAGGQSYNEQFF. For the CDR3, the DNA is TGTGCCAGTAGTGCGGGGGGACAATCCTACAATGAGCAGTTCTTC. The genes are TRBV19 and TRBJ2-1, with 8 bases aligning to TRBD2. The junction had 4 bases not matched to a gene; V was cut back by 5 bases and J by 1 base. This CDR3 has 15 amino acids. The germline gives CDR1 LNHDA, CDR2 SQIVND (reference sequence).

The chain uses TRBV4-3 and TRBJ1-3; D is unclear. V was shortened by 0 bases and J by 0 bases, with 12 bases between the two germline ends. From germline, CDR1 is LGHNA and CDR2 YSLEER. There are 17 residues in the CDR3. The CDR3 nucleotides are TGCGCCAGCAGCCAAGATGTAGCGGGCATCTCTGGAAACACCATATATTTT. Its translation: CASSQDVAGISGNTIYF.

V is TRBV7-2 and J is TRBJ2-5; D is unclear. CDR1 and CDR2 from the germline V gene are SGHTA and FQGNSA. Trimming shortened V by 5 bases and J by 5 bases, and 12 bases separated the two germline ends. This CDR3 spans 13 amino acids. Here the CDR3 reads CASSPPTRETQYF. CDR3 nucleotide sequence: TGTGCCAGCAGCCCCCCGACAAGGGAGACCCAGTACTTC.

The chain employs TRBV5-1 and TRBJ2-3; TRBD1 is a possible D gene (5 bases). Germline lookup yields CDR1 SGHRS and CDR2 YFSETQ. V shed 2 bases and J shed 5 bases, with 12 bases lying between them. This CDR3 is built from 14 residues. The CDR3 sequence: CASSFYLGQDTQYF. The CDR3 DNA follows: TGCGCCAGCAGCTTCTACCTGGGGCAAGATACGCAGTATTTT.

The rearrangement joins TRBV6-2 or TRBV6-3 to TRBJ1-1; the D gene is possibly TRBD1 (5 bases). The V gene's germline CDR1 is MNHEY and CDR2 SVGEGT. There are 15 residues in the CDR3. The V and J ends lost 5 bases and 7 bases respectively, with 20 bases between them. The CDR3 region is CASSPLLLRDGEAFF. Here the CDR3 DNA reads TGTGCCAGCAGTCCCCTTTTACTTAGGGACGGTGAAGCTTTCTTT.

This clone showed up just once. V is TRBV20-1 and J is TRBJ1-2; D is unresolved. V gave up 7 bases and J gave up 5 bases, with 11 bases separating them. CDR1 DFQATT and CDR2 SNEGSKA come from the germline V gene (reference sequence). The CDR3 is made up of 11 amino acids. CDR3 sequence (DNA): TGCAGTGTGATCGACAAATATGGCTACACCTTC. Its protein product is CSVIDKYGYTF.

V gene TRBV5-1 combines with J gene TRBJ1-2; 10 bases agree with TRBD1. This CDR3 region has 15 residues. V lost 4 bases, J lost 8 bases, and 11 bases stayed unmatched. The germline gives CDR1 SGHRS, CDR2 YFSETQ. For the CDR3, the DNA is TGCGCCAGCAGCGCCGGGACAGGGGTGTACGGGGGCTACACCTTC. Translation: CASSAGTGVYGGYTF.

The chain couples TRBV6-5 to TRBJ2-7; 7 nucleotides align to TRBD2. Trimming cost V 7 bases and J 5 bases; bases outside gene matches: 14. CDR1 is MNHEY, CDR2 SVGAGI, per germline. The CDR3 has 15 amino acids. This chain's CDR3 is CASKPSWGGKNEQYF. The CDR3 coding sequence is TGTGCCAGCAAACCATCGTGGGGGGGAAAGAACGAGCAGTACTTC.

This rearrangement joins TRBV5-4 to TRBJ2-7; D is possibly TRBD1 (6 bases). With 2 bases removed from V and 5 bases from J, the gap between germline ends came to 14 bases. There are 14 residues in the CDR3. CDR1 is SGHNT, CDR2 YYREEE, per germline (reference sequence). In DNA, the CDR3 is TGTGCCAGCAGCTTACAGGGAGCTCCCAACGAGCAGTACTTC. This translates into CASSLQGAPNEQYF.

This chain connects TRBV28 to TRBJ1-5; D unclear. This CDR3 is built from 16 residues. Germline CDR1 MDHEN, CDR2 SYDVKM. V was shortened by 2 bases and J by 2 bases, with 13 bases between the two germline ends. As DNA, the CDR3 is TGTGCCAGCAGTTTACCCGACAATACCGGCAATCAGCCCCAGCATTTT. The encoded protein is CASSLPDNTGNQPQHF.